What follows are 9 T cell receptor beta chains derived from one specimen sequenced in a study of blood T cells in healthy people across ages. Alongside a J-beta primer mix, a sample-barcoded 5' primer served in a second PCR lasting roughly 6 to 11 cycles. TCRdb reanalysed the 5' RACE reads using MiXCR and keeps one entry per CDR3 protein. The data show approximately 1.5 million distinct CDR3 sequences, about 35% seen once. Sequences were obtained from blood. The source of these receptors is a woman between 25 and 40 years old in good health.

As regards this clonotype: The junction shows a germline mismatch at one end, possibly a read error. This chain uses TRBV20-1 with TRBJ2-7; D is unresolved. CDR1 DFQATT and CDR2 SNEGSKA come from the germline V gene (reference sequence). The length of the CDR3 is 14 residues. The CDR3 DNA sequence: TGCGGTGCTAGTTATCCCCTAGGGTATTACGAGCAGTACTTC. This translates into CGASYPLGYYEQYF.

About this clonotype itself: At one end the junction does not follow the germline gene, possibly because of a read error. The CDR3 region is CASSLKGQAQNIRYF. CDR3 sequence (DNA): TGTGCCAGCAGTTTAAAGGGACAGGCCCAAAACATTCGGTACTTC. The genes are TRBV12-3 or TRBV12-4 and TRBJ2-4, with TRBD1 identical over 8 bases. The CDR3 consists of 15 residues.

Only a few counts were recorded for this clonotype. The chain recombines TRBV7-2 with TRBJ1-1, with D maybe TRBD1 (5 bases). The germline V gene has CDR1 SGHTA and CDR2 FQGNSA. V was clipped by 1 base and J by 8 bases, with 14 bases between them. The CDR3 has 14 amino acids. This chain's CDR3 is CASSLVVQGQEAFF. CDR3 DNA: TGTGCCAGCAGCTTAGTTGTTCAGGGCCAGGAAGCTTTCTTT.

V gene TRBV20-1 combines with J gene TRBJ2-7; no definite D call. V shed 4 bases and J shed 2 bases, with 15 bases lying between them. This CDR3 has 14 amino acids. The germline CDR1 and CDR2 sequences are DFQATT and SNEGSKA (reference sequence). This CDR3 is CSANLLQSAYEQYF. Written as DNA, the CDR3 is TGCAGTGCTAACCTCCTACAGAGCGCCTACGAGCAGTACTTC.

This clonotype occurred a few times. V usage is TRBV2 and J usage is TRBJ2-1, with 7 nucleotides matching TRBD2. This CDR3 has 12 residues. J gave up 15 bases and V 6 bases, and 11 bases lay outside the gene matches. The germline V gene has CDR1 SNHLY and CDR2 FYNNEI. Here the CDR3 DNA reads TGTGCCAGCAGCCAACCCGGACTAGATGTGTTCTTC. This gives the protein CASSQPGLDVFF.

DNA for the CDR3: TGTGCCAGCACTTCAGGGGGAGTTACACCCCTCCACTTT. It encodes CASTSGGVTPLHF. This chain joins TRBV6-6 and TRBJ1-6; 7 bases align to TRBD1. The ends lost 7 bases at V and 11 bases at J; junction bases unmatched: 8. In germline, CDR1 is MNHNY, CDR2 SVGAGI (reference sequence). This CDR3 contains 13 residues.

This clonotype was found once. Possible read error: a much larger clone is one base away. The J gene is TRBJ1-4, the V gene TRBV4-1; TRBD1 is a possible D gene (5 bases). The germline V and J ends were trimmed by 1 base and 8 bases, with 14 bases remaining between them. The CDR3 is made up of 15 amino acids. Germline V gives CDR1 MGHRA, CDR2 YSYEKL. CDR3 protein: CASSQVGTGGEKLFF. CDR3 DNA: TGCGCCAGCAGCCAAGTCGGGACGGGTGGAGAAAAACTGTTTTTT.

This rearrangement joins TRBV28 to TRBJ2-1; 12 bases are a match to TRBD2. The ends lost 5 bases at V and 0 bases at J; junction bases unmatched: 11. This CDR3 has 19 residues. The germline V gene encodes CDR1 MDHEN and CDR2 SYDVKM. Here the CDR3 DNA reads TGTGCCAGCAGTCCCTACCCGACTAGCGGGAGTTCCTCCTACAATGAGCAGTTCTTC. Its protein is CASSPYPTSGSSSYNEQFF.

The rearrangement links TRBV30 to TRBJ1-4; a possible D gene is TRBD1 (6 bases). The CDR3 totals 12 residues. V lost 6 bases and J lost 8, with 13 bases in between. Germline CDR1 is GTSNPN and CDR2 is SVGIG (reference sequence). DNA for the CDR3: TGTGCCTGTGATACAGGGAAGGAAAAACTGTTTTTT. Residues: CACDTGKEKLFF. Together with reference TRBV30 and TRBJ1-4, the CDR3 gives the full variable domain: SQTIHQWPATLVQPVGSPLSLECTVEGTSNPNLYWYRQAAGRGLQLLFYSVGIGQISSEVPQNLSASRPQDRQFILSSKKLLLSDSGFYLCACDTGKEKLFFGSGTQLSVL.